This T cell receptor beta chain originates from a study of tumor-infiltrating lymphocytes in localized non-small cell lung cancer. Study-wide context: Resected tumor was paired with non-adjacent uninvolved lung from the same patient.

A word on this clone: Antigen unknown.

Findings and limits, study-wide: Tumor T-cell fraction was not associated with recurrence-free survival.

Here immunoSEQ multiplex PCR was the method, and the copy in TCRdb shows in-frame clones only, minus some. Of 15,000 to 20,000 clones listed, approximately 70% are singletons. Deletions cut 4 bases from V and 0 bases from J, with 16 bases between. CDR1 and CDR2 (germline): SGHAT, FQNNGV. The CDR3 covers 18 residues. The V and J genes are TRBV11-2 and TRBJ1-6; the D gene is possibly TRBD1 (5 bases). The sequencing sample was made of lung tumor tissue. The receptor was derived from a human donor with non-small cell lung cancer. The CDR3 DNA sequence: TGTGCCAGCAGCTCGCCCGGGGCCCTGAGCTCCTATAATTCACCCCTCCACTTT. This codes for CASSSPGALSSYNSPLHF.